This T cell receptor (beta chain) was recorded in a study of PD-1 blockade in classical Hodgkin lymphoma. General study points: Nivolumab starters within 1 year of ASCT were excluded. The study reported lower baseline TCR diversity in newly diagnosed patients than in healthy donors. Possibly reflecting disease activity or prior therapy, repertoire differences have causes that remain undefined.

Note on this clone: Its cognate antigen is unknown.

Time point given: cycle 4 day 1 (C4D1), after five to seven weeks of nivolumab. Patients all relapsed after autologous stem cell transplantation, and there was variation in brentuximab vedotin exposure. Magnetic negative selection was used to purify CD4+ T cells from thawed PBMCs. TCRdb's table, derived via immunoSEQ multiplex PCR, lists solely in-frame clones and lacks some. This sample has around 37,000 clones, with around nine tenths found just once. Germline lookup yields CDR1 SNHLY and CDR2 FYNNEI. The CDR3 spans 15 residues. Trimming removed 3 bases at V and 7 bases at J, with 18 bases between. The receptor was derived from a human donor with classical Hodgkin lymphoma. The chain uses TRBV2 and TRBJ1-2; D not certain. The material was CD4+ T cells from blood, obtained before the fourth cycle of nivolumab. This CDR3 is CASSDSIRVVSGYTF. CDR3 nucleotide sequence: TGTGCCAGCAGTGATTCTATTAGGGTGGTTTCTGGCTACACCTTC. The full variable domain, with the rest looked up from reference TRBV2 and TRBJ1-2, is EPEVTQTPSHQVTQMGQEVILRCVPISNHLYFYWYRQILGQKVEFLVSFYNNEISEKSEIFDDQFSVERPDGSNFTLKIRSTKLEDSAMYFCASSDSIRVVSGYTFGSGTRLTVV.